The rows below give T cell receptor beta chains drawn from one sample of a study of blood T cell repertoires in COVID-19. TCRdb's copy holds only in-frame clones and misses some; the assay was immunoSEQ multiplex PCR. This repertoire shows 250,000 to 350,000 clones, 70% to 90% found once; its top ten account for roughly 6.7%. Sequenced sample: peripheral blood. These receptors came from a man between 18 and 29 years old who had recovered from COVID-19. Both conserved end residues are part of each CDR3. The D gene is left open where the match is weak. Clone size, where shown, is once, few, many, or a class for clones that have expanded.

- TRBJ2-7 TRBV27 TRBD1 TGTGCCAGCAGCCGAGAGGTTGGGACAGGGGTGTACGAGCAGTACTTC CASSREVGTGVYEQYF
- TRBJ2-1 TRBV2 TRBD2 TGTGCCAGCAAGGGGGGGACTAGCGTAGCAAATGAGCAGTTCTTC CASKGGTSVANEQFF
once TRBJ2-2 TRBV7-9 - TGTGCCAGCAGCCCCAGAGGCTCGTCGCGCACCGGGGAGCTGTTTTTT CASSPRGSSRTGELFF
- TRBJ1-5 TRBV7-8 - TGTGCCAGCAGCGCGAGGGGAGATTCGGGGGGCAATCAGCCCCAGCATTTT CASSARGDSGGNQPQHF
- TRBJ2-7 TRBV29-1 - TGCAGCGTTCAGGGTGAATACGAGCAGTACTTC CSVQGEYEQYF
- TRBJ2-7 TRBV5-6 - TGTGCCAGCAGCCCGTCGACAGGCTCCTACGAGCAGTACTTC CASSPSTGSYEQYF
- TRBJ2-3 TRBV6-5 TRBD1 TGTGCCAGCAGGGACAGGGTCACAGATACGCAGTATTTT CASRDRVTDTQYF
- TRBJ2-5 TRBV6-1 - TGTGCCAGCAGTGAAGCCACGACAAGGGAGACCCAGTACTTC CASSEATTRETQYF
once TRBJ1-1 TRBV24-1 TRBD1 TGTGCCACCAGTGATTTAATAGGCAGGGGGAGAGACACTGAAGCTTTCTTT CATSDLIGRGRDTEAFF
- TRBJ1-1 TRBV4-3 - TGCGCCAGCAGCCCTAAGACAGAGAACACTGAAGCTTTCTTT CASSPKTENTEAFF
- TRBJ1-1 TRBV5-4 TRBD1 TGTGCCAGCAGCTGGGGGACAGGGGGCGTTGGGAACACTGAAGCTTTCTTT CASSWGTGGVGNTEAFF
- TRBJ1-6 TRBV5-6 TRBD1 TGTGCCAGCAGCCCCGGACAGGGGGCAAGTAATTCACCCCTCCACTTT CASSPGQGASNSPLHF
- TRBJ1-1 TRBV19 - TGTGCCAGTAGTCTCCCCGCGGGGGGTACTGAAGCTTTCTTT CASSLPAGGTEAFF
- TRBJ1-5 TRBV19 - TGTGCCAGTAGGTTAGGAGTCAGCAATCAGCCCCAGCATTTT CASRLGVSNQPQHF
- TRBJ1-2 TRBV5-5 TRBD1 TGTGCCAGCAGATTGACAGGGAGCTATGGCTACACCTTC CASRLTGSYGYTF
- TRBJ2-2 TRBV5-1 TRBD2 TGCGCCAGCAGAGAGCCCGGGACTAGCGTCACCGGGGAGCTGTTTTTT CASREPGTSVTGELFF
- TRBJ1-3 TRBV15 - TGTGCCACCAGCAGTGGCAGGCTTGGAAACACCATATATTTT CATSSGRLGNTIYF
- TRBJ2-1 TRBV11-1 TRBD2 TGTGCCAGCAGTACGGAACTAGCGGGAGGAACTGAGCAGTTCTTC CASSTELAGGTEQFF
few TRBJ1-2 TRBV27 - TGTGCCAGCAGTTTATCATACCCTCTGACAGCTAACTATGGCTACACCTTC CASSLSYPLTANYGYTF
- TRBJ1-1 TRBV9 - TGTGCCAGCAGCGTAGTGTCCAGGGAGGACACTGAAGCTTTCTTT CASSVVSREDTEAFF
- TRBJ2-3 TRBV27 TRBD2 TGTGCCAGCAGTCTACAGACTAGCGGCGTCACAGATACGCAGTATTTT CASSLQTSGVTDTQYF
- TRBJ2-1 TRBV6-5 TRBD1 TGTGCCAGCGAGCAGGGGGCGTCGGGGTACAATGAGCAGTTCTTC CASEQGASGYNEQFF